This T cell receptor (beta chain) was recorded in a study of vaccination effects on CD4 cells after COVID-19. Study information: Samples gathered post-vaccine arrived a median of 72 days past the second dose. General observations from the study: Cross-reactivity with common cold coronaviruses was shown by only 1 of 255 vaccine-induced clones in healthy vaccinees.

This clone appeared once. The antigen remains undetermined. Viral peptide pool expansion of antigen-specific CD4+ T cells preceded sequencing in the ViraFEST assay. Investigators separated out CD4+ T cells once around 10 days of culture had passed. Participants were given two doses of BNT162b2 or mRNA-1273 vaccine. Prior SARS-CoV-2 infection was absent in the vaccine recipients, as shown by negative nucleocapsid antibodies. Researchers swapped half the medium for IL-2 medium on both days 3 and 7. Produced via immunoSEQ multiplex PCR; TCRdb's table is partial and in-frame only. Of 20,000 to 25,000 clones listed, about four fifths were seen once; the top ten hold around 6%. Material: CD4+ T cells from PBMCs cultured with SARS-CoV-2 spike peptides, obtained after COVID-19 vaccination. The source is a human donor who received a COVID-19 vaccine. Some clones in this sample may be carry-over from other donors' samples.

This CDR3 is CASSPGGGNQPQHF. CDR3 bases: TGTGCCAGCAGTCCGGGCGGGGGCAATCAGCCCCAGCATTTT. This chain joins TRBV3-1 (or the pseudogene TRBV3-2) and TRBJ1-5, with D hard to call. This CDR3 is 14 amino acids long. Trimming took 6 bases from V and 2 from J, leaving 11 bases between them. The germline V gene encodes CDR1 LGHDT and CDR2 YNNKEL (reference sequence).